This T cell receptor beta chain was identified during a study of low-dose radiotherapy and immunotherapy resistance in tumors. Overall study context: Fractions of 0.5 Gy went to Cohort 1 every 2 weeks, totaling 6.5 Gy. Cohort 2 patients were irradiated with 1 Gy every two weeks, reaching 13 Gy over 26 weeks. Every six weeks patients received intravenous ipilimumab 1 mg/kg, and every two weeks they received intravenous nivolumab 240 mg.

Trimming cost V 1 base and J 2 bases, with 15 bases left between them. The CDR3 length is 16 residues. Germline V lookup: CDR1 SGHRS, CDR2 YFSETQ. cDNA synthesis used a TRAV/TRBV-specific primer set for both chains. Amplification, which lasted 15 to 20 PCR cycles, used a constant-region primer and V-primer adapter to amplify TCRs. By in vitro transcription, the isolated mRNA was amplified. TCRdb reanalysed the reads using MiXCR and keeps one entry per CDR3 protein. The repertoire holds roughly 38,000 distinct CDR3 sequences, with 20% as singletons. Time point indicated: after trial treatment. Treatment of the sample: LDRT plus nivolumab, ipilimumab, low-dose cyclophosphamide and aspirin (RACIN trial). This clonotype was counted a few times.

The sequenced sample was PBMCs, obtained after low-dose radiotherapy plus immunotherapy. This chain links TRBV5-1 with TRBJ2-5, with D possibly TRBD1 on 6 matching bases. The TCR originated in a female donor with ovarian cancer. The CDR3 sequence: CASSLWVGAQQETQYF. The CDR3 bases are TGCGCCAGCAGCTTGTGGGTGGGGGCCCAACAAGAGACCCAGTACTTC.